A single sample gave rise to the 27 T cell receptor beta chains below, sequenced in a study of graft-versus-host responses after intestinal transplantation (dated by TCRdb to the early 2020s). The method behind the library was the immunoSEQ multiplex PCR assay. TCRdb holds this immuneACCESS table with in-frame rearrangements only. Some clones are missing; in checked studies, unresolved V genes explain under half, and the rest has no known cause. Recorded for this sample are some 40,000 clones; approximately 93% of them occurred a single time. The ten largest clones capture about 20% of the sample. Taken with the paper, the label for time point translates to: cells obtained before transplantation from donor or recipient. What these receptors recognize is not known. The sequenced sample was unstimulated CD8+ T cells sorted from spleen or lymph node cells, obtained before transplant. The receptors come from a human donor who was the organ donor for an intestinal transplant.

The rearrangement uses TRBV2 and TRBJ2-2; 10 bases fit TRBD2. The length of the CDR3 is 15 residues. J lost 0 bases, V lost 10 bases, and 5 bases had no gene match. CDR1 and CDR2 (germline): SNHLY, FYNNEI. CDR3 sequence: CATAGLAANTGELFF. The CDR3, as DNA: TGTGCCACCGCCGGACTAGCGGCGAACACCGGGGAGCTGTTTTTT.

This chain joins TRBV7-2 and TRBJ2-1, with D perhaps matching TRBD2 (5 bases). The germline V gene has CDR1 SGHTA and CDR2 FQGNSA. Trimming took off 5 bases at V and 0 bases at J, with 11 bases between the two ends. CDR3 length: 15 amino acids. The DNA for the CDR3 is TGTGCCAGCAGCCCCGCAGCGGCCTCCTACAATGAGCAGTTCTTC. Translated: CASSPAAASYNEQFF.

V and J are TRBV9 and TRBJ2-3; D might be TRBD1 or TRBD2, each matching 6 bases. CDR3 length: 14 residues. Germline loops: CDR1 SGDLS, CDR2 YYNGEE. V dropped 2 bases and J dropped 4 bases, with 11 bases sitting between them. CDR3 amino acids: CASSVYGGADTQYF. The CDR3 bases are TGTGCCAGCAGCGTGTACGGGGGCGCAGATACGCAGTATTTT.

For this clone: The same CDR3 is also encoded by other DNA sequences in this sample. CDR3 sequence: CASSEGGLRAREQYF. The CDR3, as DNA: TGTGCCAGCAGCGAAGGAGGGCTAAGGGCTCGGGAGCAGTACTTC. This rearrangement joins TRBV5-6 to TRBJ2-7; maybe TRBD2 (6 bases). The CDR3 is made up of 15 amino acids. Looked up from germline, CDR1 is SGHDT and CDR2 is YYEEEE. Trimming stripped 4 bases from V and 7 bases from J, with 21 bases between.

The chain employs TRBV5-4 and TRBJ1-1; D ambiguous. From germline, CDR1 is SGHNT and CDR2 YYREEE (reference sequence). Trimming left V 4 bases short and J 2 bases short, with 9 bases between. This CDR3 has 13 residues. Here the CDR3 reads CASSQDLNTEAFF. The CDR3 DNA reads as TGTGCCAGCAGCCAGGACTTAAACACTGAAGCTTTCTTT.

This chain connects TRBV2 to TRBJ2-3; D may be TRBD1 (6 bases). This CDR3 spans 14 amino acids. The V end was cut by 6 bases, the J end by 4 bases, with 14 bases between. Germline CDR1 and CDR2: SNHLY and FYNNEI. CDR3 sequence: CASRGAGNPDTQYF. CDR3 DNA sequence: TGTGCCAGCAGGGGGGCAGGAAACCCAGATACGCAGTATTTT.

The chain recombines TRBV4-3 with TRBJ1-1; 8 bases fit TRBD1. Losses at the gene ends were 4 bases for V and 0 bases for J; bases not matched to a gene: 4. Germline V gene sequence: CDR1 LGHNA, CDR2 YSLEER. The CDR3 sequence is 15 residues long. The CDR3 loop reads CASSPRQGMNTEAFF. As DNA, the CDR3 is TGCGCCAGCAGCCCTAGACAGGGGATGAACACTGAAGCTTTCTTT.

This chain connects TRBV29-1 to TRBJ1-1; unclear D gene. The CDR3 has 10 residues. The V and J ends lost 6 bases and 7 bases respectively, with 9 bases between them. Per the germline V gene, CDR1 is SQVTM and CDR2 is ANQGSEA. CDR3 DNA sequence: TGCAGCGTGACGGACGTTGAAGCTTTCTTT. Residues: CSVTDVEAFF.

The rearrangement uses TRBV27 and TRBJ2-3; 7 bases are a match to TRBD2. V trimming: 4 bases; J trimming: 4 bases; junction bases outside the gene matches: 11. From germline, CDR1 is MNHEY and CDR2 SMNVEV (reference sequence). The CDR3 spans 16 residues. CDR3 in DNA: TGTGCCAGCAGTTATATCGCGGTTGCGGGAGCAGATACGCAGTATTTT. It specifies CASSYIAVAGADTQYF.

The CDR3 region is CASSSFRVFGELFF. CDR3 nucleotide sequence: TGTGCCAGCAGCTCTTTTAGGGTTTTCGGGGAGCTGTTTTTT. J is TRBJ2-2 and V is TRBV5-6; D is undetermined. The CDR3 contains 14 residues. V lost 3 bases to trimming and J lost 7 bases, with 13 bases between them. CDR1 SGHDT and CDR2 YYEEEE come from the germline V gene.

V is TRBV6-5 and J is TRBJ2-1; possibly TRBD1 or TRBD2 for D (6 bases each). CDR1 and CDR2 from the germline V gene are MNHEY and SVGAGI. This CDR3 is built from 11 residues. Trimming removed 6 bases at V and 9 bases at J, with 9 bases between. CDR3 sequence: CASSGGVEQFF. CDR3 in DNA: TGTGCCAGCAGCGGGGGCGTTGAGCAGTTCTTC.

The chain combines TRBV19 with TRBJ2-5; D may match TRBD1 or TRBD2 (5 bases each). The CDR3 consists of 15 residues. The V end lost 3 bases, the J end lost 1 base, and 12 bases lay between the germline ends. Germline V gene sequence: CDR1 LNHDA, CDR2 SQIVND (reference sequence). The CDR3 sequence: CASSIGTRVQETQYF. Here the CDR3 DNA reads TGTGCCAGTAGTATCGGGACGAGGGTCCAAGAGACCCAGTACTTC.

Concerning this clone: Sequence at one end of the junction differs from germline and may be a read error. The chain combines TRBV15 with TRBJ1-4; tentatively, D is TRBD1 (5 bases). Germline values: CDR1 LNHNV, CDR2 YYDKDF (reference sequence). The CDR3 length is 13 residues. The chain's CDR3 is CATSRDPRDLQIF. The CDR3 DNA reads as TGTGCCACCAGCAGAGACCCCCGGGACTTGCAGATTTTT.

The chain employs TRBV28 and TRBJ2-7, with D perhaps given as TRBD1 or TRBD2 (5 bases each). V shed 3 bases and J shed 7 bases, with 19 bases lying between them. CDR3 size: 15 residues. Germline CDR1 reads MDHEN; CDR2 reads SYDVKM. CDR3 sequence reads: CASSLRDRGLGEQYF. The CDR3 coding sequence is TGTGCCAGCAGTTTGAGGGACCGGGGTTTGGGAGAGCAGTACTTC.

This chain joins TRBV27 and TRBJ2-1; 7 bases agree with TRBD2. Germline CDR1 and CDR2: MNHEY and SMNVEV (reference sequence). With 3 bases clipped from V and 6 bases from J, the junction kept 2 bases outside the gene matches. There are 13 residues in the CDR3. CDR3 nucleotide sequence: TGTGCCAGCAGTTTTTGGGGGGGCAATGAGCAGTTCTTC. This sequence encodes CASSFWGGNEQFF.

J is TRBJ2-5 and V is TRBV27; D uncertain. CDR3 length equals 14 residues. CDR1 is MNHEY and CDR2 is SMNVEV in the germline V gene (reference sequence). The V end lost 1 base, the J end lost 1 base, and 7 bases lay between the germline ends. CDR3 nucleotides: TGTGCCAGCAGTTTATGGGGTACCCAAGAGACCCAGTACTTC. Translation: CASSLWGTQETQYF.

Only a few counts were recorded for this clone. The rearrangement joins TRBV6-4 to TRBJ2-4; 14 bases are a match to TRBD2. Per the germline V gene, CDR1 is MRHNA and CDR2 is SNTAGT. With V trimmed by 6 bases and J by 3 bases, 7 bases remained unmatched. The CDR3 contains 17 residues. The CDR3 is CASSAGTSGSGKNIQYF. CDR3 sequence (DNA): TGTGCCAGCAGCGCAGGGACTAGCGGGAGTGGCAAAAACATTCAGTACTTC.

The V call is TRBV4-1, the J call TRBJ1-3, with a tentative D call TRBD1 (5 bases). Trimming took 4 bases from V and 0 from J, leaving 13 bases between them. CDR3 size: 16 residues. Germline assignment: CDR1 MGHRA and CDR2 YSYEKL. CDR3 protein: CASSLRDYSSGNTIYF. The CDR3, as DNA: TGCGCCAGCAGCCTCCGGGACTACAGCTCTGGAAACACCATATATTTT.

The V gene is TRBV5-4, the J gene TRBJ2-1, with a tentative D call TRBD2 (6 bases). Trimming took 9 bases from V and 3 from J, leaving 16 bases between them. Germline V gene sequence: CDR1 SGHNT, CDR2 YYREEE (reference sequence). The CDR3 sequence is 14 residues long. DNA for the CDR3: TGTGCCACCCTACGGGAGAGGAACTACAATGAGCAGTTCTTC. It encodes CATLRERNYNEQFF. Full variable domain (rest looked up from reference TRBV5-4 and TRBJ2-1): ETGVTQSPTHLIKTRGQQVTLRCSSQSGHNTVSWYQQALGQGPQFIFQYYREEENGRGNFPPRFSGLQFPNYSSELNVNALELDDSALYLCATLRERNYNEQFFGPGTRLTVL.

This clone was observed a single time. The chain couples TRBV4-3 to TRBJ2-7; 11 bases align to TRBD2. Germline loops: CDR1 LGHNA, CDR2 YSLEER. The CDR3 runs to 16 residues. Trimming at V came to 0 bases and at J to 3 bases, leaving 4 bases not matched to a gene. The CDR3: CASSQDGTSGDYEQYF. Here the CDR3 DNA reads TGCGCCAGCAGCCAAGACGGGACTAGCGGAGACTACGAGCAGTACTTC.

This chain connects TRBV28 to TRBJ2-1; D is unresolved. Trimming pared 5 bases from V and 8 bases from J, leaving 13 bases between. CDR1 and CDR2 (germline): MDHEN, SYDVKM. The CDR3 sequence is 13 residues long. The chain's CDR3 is CASSIGGKDEQFF. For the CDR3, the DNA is TGTGCCAGCAGTATTGGTGGGAAGGATGAGCAGTTCTTC.

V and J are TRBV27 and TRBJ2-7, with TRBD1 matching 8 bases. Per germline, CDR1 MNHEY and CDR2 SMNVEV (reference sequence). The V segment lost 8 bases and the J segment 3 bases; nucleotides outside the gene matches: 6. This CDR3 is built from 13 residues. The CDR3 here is CASWGTGIYEQYF. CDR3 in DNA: TGTGCCAGCTGGGGGACAGGAATCTACGAGCAGTACTTC.

CDR3 sequence: CASSQAQDRAETQYF. The CDR3 bases are TGCGCCAGCAGCCAAGCCCAAGACAGGGCAGAGACCCAGTACTTC. The genes are TRBV4-1 and TRBJ2-5, with 7 bases that match TRBD1. From germline, CDR1 is MGHRA and CDR2 YSYEKL. The trim removed 1 base at V and 4 bases at J, leaving 6 bases unmatched. The CDR3 runs to 15 residues.

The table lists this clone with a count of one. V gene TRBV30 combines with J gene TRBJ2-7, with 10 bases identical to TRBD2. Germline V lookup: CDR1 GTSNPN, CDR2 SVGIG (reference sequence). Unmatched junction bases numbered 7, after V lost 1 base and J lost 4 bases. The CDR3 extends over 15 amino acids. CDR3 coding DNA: TGTGCCTGGAGTGCTCCCCGGACTAGCGGATACGAGCAGTACTTC. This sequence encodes CAWSAPRTSGYEQYF.

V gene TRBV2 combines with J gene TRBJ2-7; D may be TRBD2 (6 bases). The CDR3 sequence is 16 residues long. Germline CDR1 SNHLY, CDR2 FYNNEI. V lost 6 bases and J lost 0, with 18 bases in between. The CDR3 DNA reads TGTGCCAGCAGGGAAACGGCGGGGCTGAGCTCCTACGAGCAGTACTTC. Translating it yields CASRETAGLSSYEQYF.

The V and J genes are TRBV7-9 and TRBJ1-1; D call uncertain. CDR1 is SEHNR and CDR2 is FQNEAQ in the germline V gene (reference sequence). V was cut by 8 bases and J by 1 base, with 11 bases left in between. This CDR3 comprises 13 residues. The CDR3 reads CASYPPGNTEAFF. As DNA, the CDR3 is TGTGCCAGCTATCCCCCCGGGAACACTGAAGCTTTCTTT.

In DNA, the CDR3 is TGTGCCAGAAGCAACGGACAGGAGATTTCAATCAATCAGCCCCAGCATTTT. It is translated as CARSNGQEISINQPQHF. This rearrangement joins TRBV5-3 to TRBJ1-5, with TRBD1 matching over 7 bases. TRBV5-3 is an ORF, and what it does is uncertain. The CDR3 runs to 17 residues. V gave up 4 bases and J gave up 3 bases; unmatched junction bases: 13.